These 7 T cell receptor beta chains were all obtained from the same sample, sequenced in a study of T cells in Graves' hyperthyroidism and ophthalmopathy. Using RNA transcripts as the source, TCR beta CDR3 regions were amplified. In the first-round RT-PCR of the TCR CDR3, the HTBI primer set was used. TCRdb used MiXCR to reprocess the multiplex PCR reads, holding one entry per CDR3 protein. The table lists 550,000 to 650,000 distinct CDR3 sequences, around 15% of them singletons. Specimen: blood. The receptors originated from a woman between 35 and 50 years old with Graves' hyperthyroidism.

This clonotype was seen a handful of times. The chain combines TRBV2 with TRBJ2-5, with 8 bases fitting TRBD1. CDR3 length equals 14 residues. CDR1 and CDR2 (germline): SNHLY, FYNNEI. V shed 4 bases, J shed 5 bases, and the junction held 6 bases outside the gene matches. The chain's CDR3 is CASSGAGGGETQYF. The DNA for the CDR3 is TGTGCCAGCAGTGGGGCAGGGGGCGGGGAGACCCAGTACTTC. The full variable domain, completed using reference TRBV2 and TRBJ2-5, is EPEVTQTPSHQVTQMGQEVILRCVPISNHLYFYWYRQILGQKVEFLVSFYNNEISEKSEIFDDQFSVERPDGSNFTLKIRSTKLEDSAMYFCASSGAGGGETQYFGPGTRLLVL.

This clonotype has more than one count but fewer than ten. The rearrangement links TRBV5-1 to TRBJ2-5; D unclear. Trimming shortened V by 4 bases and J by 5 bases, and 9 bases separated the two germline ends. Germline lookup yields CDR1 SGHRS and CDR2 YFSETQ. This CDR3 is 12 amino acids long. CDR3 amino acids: CASSQTAETQYF. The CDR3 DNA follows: TGCGCCAGCAGCCAGACGGCCGAGACCCAGTACTTC.

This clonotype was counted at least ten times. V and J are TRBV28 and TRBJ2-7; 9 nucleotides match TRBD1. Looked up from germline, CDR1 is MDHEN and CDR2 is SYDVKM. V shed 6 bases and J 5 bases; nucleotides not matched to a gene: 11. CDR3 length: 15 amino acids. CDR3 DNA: TGTGCCAGCAGCACGCCGGGACAGGGTAGCAACGAGCAGTACTTC. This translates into CASSTPGQGSNEQYF.

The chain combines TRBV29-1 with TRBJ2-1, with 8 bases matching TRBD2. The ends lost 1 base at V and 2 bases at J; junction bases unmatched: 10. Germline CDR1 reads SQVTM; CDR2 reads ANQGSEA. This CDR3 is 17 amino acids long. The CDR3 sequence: CSVEVASGYIPYNEQFF. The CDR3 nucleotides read TGCAGCGTTGAAGTGGCTAGCGGGTATATCCCCTACAATGAGCAGTTCTTC.

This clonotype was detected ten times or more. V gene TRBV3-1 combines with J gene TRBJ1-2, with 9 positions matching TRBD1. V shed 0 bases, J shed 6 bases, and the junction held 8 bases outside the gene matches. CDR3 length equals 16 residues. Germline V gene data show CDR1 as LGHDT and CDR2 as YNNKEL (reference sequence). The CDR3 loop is CASSQDPGTGSNGYTF. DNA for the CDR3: TGTGCCAGCAGCCAAGATCCTGGGACAGGGTCGAATGGCTACACCTTC.

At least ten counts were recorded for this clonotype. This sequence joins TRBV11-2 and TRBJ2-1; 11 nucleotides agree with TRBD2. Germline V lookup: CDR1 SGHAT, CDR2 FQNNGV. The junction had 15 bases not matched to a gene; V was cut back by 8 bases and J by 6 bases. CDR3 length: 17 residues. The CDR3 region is CASSMAYGTSGINEQFF. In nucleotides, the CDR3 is TGTGCCAGCTCCATGGCCTACGGGACTAGCGGCATCAATGAGCAGTTCTTC.

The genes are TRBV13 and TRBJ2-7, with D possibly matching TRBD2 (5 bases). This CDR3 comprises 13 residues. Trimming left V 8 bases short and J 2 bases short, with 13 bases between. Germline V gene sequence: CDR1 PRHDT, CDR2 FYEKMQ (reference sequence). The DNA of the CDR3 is TGTGCCAGCCGGACTGCGACTGCCTACGAGCAGTACTTC. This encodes CASRTATAYEQYF.